Given below is one TCR beta chain in context. This sample was taken from a study of CD8 T cells in Susac syndrome. V was cut by 3 bases and J by 5 bases, with 17 bases left in between. This CDR3 is built from 16 residues. From germline, CDR1 is KGHDR and CDR2 SFDVKD. Reverse transcription of about 0.5 to 1 ug RNA used random hexamers. MiXCR, run by TCRdb on the immunoSEQ multiplex PCR reads, gives a single entry per CDR3 protein. The table has a few hundred thousand distinct CDR3 sequences, roughly 93% seen once. The gene calls are TRBV24-1 and TRBJ2-3; D may be TRBD1 (8 bases). Sequencing was performed on CD4+ T cells from PBMCs. The clonotype comes from a human donor with Susac syndrome. CDR3 residues: CATSDPTGGVQDTQYF. The CDR3 coding sequence is TGTGCCACCAGTGATCCCACAGGGGGGGTCCAAGATACGCAGTATTTT.